Listed here is a single T cell receptor beta chain. The clone's antigen remains unknown. No base-level quality is on record; no much larger clone is a single base apart. Reading the germline V gene gives CDR1 LGHNA and CDR2 YSLEER. Spanning cysteine to phenylalanine, the CDR3 consists of 17 amino acids. Only CDR3 DNA remains: 51 bases, in frame from the first base. V is cut back by 3 bases and J by 4 bases, with 6 bases in the junction unmatched. These data originate in a study of shared T cell receptors in the human thymus (dated by TCRdb to the early 2020s). Background on the whole study: The study examined how the human thymus generates shared, self-reactive T-cell receptor alpha chains.

The method behind the library was the immunoSEQ multiplex PCR assay. TCRdb provides this immuneACCESS table in a form limited to in-frame rearrangements. Some clones are lacking; in checked studies, under half of them reflect an unresolved V gene, and why the rest are absent is not known. In this sample the table shows roughly 660,000 clones, approximately 88% of which occur a single time. About 0.01% of the sample rests with the top ten. The sample was also reused in another study, on human thymus T cells. As the second paper documents: Donors were immunologically healthy infants undergoing open corrective cardiac surgery for congenital heart defects in Finland. Thymus tissue was collected as surgical resects that were removed during corrective cardiac surgery. V and J gene segment usage appeared biased in both thymic and peripheral blood repertoires. According to the related research, thymic TCR repertoires were highly overlapping among unrelated individuals. TCR alpha and beta repertoires from roughly 8 infant thymus samples and a few related peripheral blood samples were characterized in the study. Donor ages ranging from roughly 7 to 250 days were recorded, and 5 or 6 male and a couple of female infants were included in the cohort. Thymocytes were mechanically released from the tissue and were stored as pellets of about 9.5-33 million cells at -70 degrees C. A QIAsymphony instrument was used to extract genomic DNA from the frozen cell pellets. Using the immunoSEQ multiplex PCR assay, the TCRB and TCRAD loci were amplified from a standardized quantity of quality-controlled genomic DNA. The V(D)J region was spanned by amplicons of a length sufficient to cover the CDR3 and to identify V and J genes. Amplicon sequencing was performed on an Illumina platform through the commercial immunoSEQ service. Primer bias and sequencing errors were corrected as previously described, and TCRAD and TCRB definitions were based on the IMGT database. Repertoires were analysed with immunoSEQ Analyzer 3.0 and VDJTools, covering basic statistics, V/J segment usage, diversity estimates, rarefaction and pairwise overlap. To estimate diversity, the Chao1, ChaoE, Efron-Thisted, Shannon and inverse Simpson indices were applied, and diversity was also estimated on datasets down-sampled to the smallest sample. For repertoire overlap, CDR3 nucleotide sequence, V gene and J gene had to match strictly, and clustering was done by Jaccard-based multidimensional scaling. On average, thymus samples gave 750,000 to 950,000 unique TCRB clonotypes, whereas blood samples gave 80,000 to 85,000.

The sequence links TRBV4-3 to TRBJ2-2, with 12 middle bases fitting TRBD2. The TCR comes from a boy in the first two years of life with a congenital heart defect. Donor details come from another sample of the same person, matched by shared clones. The sample comprised thymocytes. The CDR3 region reads CASSHSSGRGTTGELFF. The bases are TGCGCCAGCAGCCACTCTAGCGGGAGGGGAACCACCGGGGAGCTGTTTTTT.